This T cell receptor beta chain was retrieved from a study of blood T cell repertoires in COVID-19. Overall study: PBMCs, B-cell-depleted T cells, or T cells were the source of the cDNA or gDNA that made up the material.

This clone has just a few counts. The assay was immunoSEQ multiplex PCR, and TCRdb's table has in-frame clones only and misses some. The sample lists approximately 170,000 clones; around four fifths were seen once. Allocation to cohorts depended on clinical history reported by the participants. Unmatched junction bases numbered 1, after V lost 4 bases and J lost 4 bases. The CDR3 extends over 14 amino acids. CDR1 is SEHNR, CDR2 FQNEAQ, per germline (reference sequence). The specimen was PBMCs or T cells enriched from blood (not recorded which). This clonotype was sampled from a woman aged 45-65 years who had recovered from COVID-19. The rearrangement links TRBV7-9 to TRBJ2-7; 13 nucleotides align to TRBD2. CDR3: CASSWTSGSYEQYF. The CDR3 DNA reads TGTGCCAGCAGCTGGACTAGCGGGAGTTACGAGCAGTACTTC. Filled out from reference TRBV7-9 and TRBJ2-7, the complete variable domain reads DTGVSQNPRHKITKRGQNVTFRCDPISEHNRLYWYRQTLGQGPEFLTYFQNEAQLEKSRLLSDRFSAERPKGSFSTLEIQRTEQGDSAMYLCASSWTSGSYEQYFGPGTRLTVT.